This T cell receptor (beta chain) comes out of a study of shared clonotypes between healthy human individuals (dated by TCRdb to about 2020). Background on the whole study: A couple of women and a few men aged 18 to 49 years were included in the cohort. For each donor, CD4 naive and CD4 memory were each given three plates, CD8 naive was given two plates, and CD8 memory was given one plate. To estimate repertoire size and how much clonotype sharing occurs between individuals, the study deeply sequenced the blood TCR repertoires of several healthy adults. To increase sequencing depth and limit assay-specific biases, TCR repertoire library preparation and sequencing were carried out by different laboratories using diverse techniques. Per donor, leukapheresis produced somewhere between about 0.9 and 9.5 billion PBMCs.

Beyond this particular receptor, the publication reports: Rarefaction of sorted-subset datasets indicated incomplete sequencing despite the large sequencing depth. Pairwise subsampling led to the expectation that sequencing depth would affect the degree of clonotype sharing among donors. Larger estimated clonotype richness was generally found for naive subsets than for memory subsets. Because the study included only a small number of donors, the genetic and exposure-history diversity represented was limited. Higher generation probabilities were observed for clonotypes shared by all four sorted-subset donors than for non-shared clonotypes. Sampling was limited to blood, and TCR repertoires in tissue likely differ from TCR repertoires in blood. About 5% of naive CD4, 3.5% of naive CD8, 2.3% of memory CD4, and 0.4% of memory CD8 clonotypes were shared across a few donors.

TCR CDR3 regions were amplified from genomic DNA by multiplex PCR using the deep immunoSEQ assay. Extracted genomic DNA from each cell subset was distributed evenly across all wells of several immunoSEQ 96-well plates, and each plate was treated as a replicate. For sorted subsets, approximately 210 ng genomic DNA, equal to some 30,000 T cell genomes, was loaded into each replicate PCR. Purified libraries were quantified with a Qubit 3.0 fluorometer, sized on a Bioanalyzer 2100, and re-quantified with the KAPA Library Quantification kit. Every immunoSEQ 96-well plate was sequenced on a separate single-read 150-cycle Illumina NextSeq 550 flow cell. The authors processed their data as follows. Because only junctional sequences without quality scores were contained in the immunoSEQ output, filtering matching that applied to full-length reads could not be performed. To assign V/J genes and CDR3, sequences were annotated using PyIR, a Python wrapper for IgBLAST v1.9, with IMGT germline references. Reads with weak V/J assignments (E-value above 1e-6), missing CDR3, stop codons, out-of-frame junctions, or ambiguous translated residues were removed. V3J clonotypes were defined as sequences sharing an identical inferred V gene, J gene, and CDR3 amino acid sequence. The percentage overlap between two repertoires was calculated by dividing the number of shared unique clonotypes by the size of the smaller repertoire. Repertoire richness was assessed with RTK rarefaction, the Chao1 estimator, and Recon v2.1 estimates of unobserved clonotypes. Generation probabilities were computed with OLGA for all TCRbeta clonotypes obtained by the gDNA method from several donors. TCRdb re-hosts the immuneACCESS table, in-frame sequences only. Its copies lack some clones; in the studies checked, an unresolved V gene accounts for under half of them, and the cause for the rest is not known. From that table come the V and J calls and clone size; the DNA was used to work out D and trimming. The sample yields 2.3 million or so clones; 93% were counted once. In total, the top ten clones hold roughly 0.36% of the sample.

The donors were healthy, HIV-negative adults who had no recently reported acute infections or vaccinations. All donors were Caucasian adults living in Nashville, Tennessee, USA. CD4+ T cells were enriched by magnetic negative selection, after which naive cells were positively selected on CD45RA and the negative fraction was taken as the memory subset. Blood was obtained by leukapheresis, after which PBMCs were separated by Ficoll-Histopaque density gradient centrifugation and cryopreserved in liquid nitrogen vapor phase. Analytical flow cytometry was used to check the purity and quantity of each magnetically sorted T cell population. Each sorted fraction had its genomic DNA isolated and then quantified by UV absorbance on a Nanodrop 2000c. Worth noting for this clone: The specificity of this receptor is unknown. Base qualities are not recorded, but no much larger clone differs from it by a single base.

Trimming costs V 2 bases and J 4 bases, and their ends lie 13 bases apart. The CDR3 runs 15 residues from the cysteine to the phenylalanine. Only the CDR3 DNA is retained, 45 bases long and in frame from the first base. CDR1 is given as MNHEY and CDR2 as SVGAGI, both from the germline V gene. Sequenced input: naive CD4+ T cells from PBMCs. Taken with the paper, the label for cell subset or site translates to: CD45RA+ positively selected. Recombination joined TRBV6-5 with TRBJ2-3, and possibly TRBD2, on 6 matching bases. The clonotype originates from a man aged 18 to 30 in good health. Some clones in this sample may be carry-over from other donors' samples. CDR3 sequence: CASSYAGRDPDTQYF. The nucleotide sequence reads TGTGCCAGCAGTTACGCGGGGCGGGACCCAGATACGCAGTATTTT.